Presented here are 3 T cell receptor beta chains from one specimen sequenced in a study of neurological immune-mediated disorders. TCRdb analysed the 5' RACE reads with MiXCR anew, one entry per CDR3 protein. Of about 48,000 distinct CDR3 sequences in the sample, approximately 11% were seen once. Stated time point: longitudinal time-point 3. The sample was PBMCs. The source is a male donor with HTLV-1-associated myelopathy (HAM/TSP).

The sample holds many counts of this clonotype. The chain recombines TRBV14 with TRBJ1-1; 10 nucleotides line up with TRBD1. Germline CDR1 and CDR2: SGHDN and FVKESK. Germline trimming cut 2 bases from V and 1 base from J; bases unmatched to any gene: 4. The CDR3 spans 16 residues. The CDR3 bases are TGTGCCAGCAGCCAAAGGACAGGGGGACGGAACACTGAAGCTTTCTTT. Amino acids: CASSQRTGGRNTEAFF.

This clonotype was seen at least ten times. The chain uses TRBV5-1 and TRBJ2-1; 7 bases fit TRBD2. Germline V gives CDR1 SGHRS, CDR2 YFSETQ. The CDR3 is 16 amino acids. V lost 2 bases to trimming and J lost 0 bases; unmatched junction nucleotides: 5. CDR3 residues: CASSLRGGSSYNEQFF. The CDR3 DNA sequence: TGCGCCAGCAGCTTACGCGGGGGAAGCTCCTACAATGAGCAGTTCTTC.

This clonotype was seen repeatedly, ten times or more. The rearrangement uses TRBV4-3 and TRBJ2-2, with D hard to call. V was clipped by 3 bases and J by 7 bases, with 6 bases between them. The CDR3 runs to 12 residues. Germline-derived CDR1 and CDR2 are LGHNA and YSLEER. CDR3: CASSHKFGELFF. DNA for the CDR3: TGCGCCAGCAGCCATAAGTTCGGGGAGCTGTTTTTT.